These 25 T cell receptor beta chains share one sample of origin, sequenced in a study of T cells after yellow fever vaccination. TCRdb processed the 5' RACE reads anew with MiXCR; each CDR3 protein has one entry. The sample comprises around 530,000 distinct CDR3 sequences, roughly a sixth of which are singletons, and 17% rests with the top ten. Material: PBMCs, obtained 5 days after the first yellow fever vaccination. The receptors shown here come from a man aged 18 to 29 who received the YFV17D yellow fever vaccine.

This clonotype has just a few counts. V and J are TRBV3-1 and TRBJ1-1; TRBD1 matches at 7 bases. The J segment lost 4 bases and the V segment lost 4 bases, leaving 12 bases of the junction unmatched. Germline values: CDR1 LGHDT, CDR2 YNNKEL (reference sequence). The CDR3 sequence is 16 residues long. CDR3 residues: CASSPHARQGGTEAFF. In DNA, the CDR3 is TGTGCCAGCAGCCCCCATGCTAGACAGGGAGGCACTGAAGCTTTCTTT.

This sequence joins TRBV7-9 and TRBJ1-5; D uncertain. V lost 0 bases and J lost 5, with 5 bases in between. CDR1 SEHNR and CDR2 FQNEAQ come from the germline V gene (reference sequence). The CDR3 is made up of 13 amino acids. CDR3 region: CASSLAQDQPQHF. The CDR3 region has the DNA TGTGCCAGCAGCTTAGCGCAGGATCAGCCCCAGCATTTT.

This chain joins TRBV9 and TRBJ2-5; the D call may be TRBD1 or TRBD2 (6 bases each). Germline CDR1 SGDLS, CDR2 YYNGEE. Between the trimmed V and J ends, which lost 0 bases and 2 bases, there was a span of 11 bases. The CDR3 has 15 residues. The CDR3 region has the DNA TGTGCCAGCAGCGTAGCACAGGGACTGCAAGAGACCCAGTACTTC. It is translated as CASSVAQGLQETQYF. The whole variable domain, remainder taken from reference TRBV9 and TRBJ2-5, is DSGVTQTPKHLITATGQRVTLRCSPRSGDLSVYWYQQSLDQGLQFLIQYYNGEERAKGNILERFSAQQFPDLHSELNLSSLELGDSALYFCASSVAQGLQETQYFGPGTRLLVL.

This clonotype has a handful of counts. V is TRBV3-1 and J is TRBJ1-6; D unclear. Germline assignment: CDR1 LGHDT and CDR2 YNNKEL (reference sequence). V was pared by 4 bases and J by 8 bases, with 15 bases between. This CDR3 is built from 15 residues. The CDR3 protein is CASSPSWERDSPLHF. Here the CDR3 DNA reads TGTGCCAGCAGCCCCTCCTGGGAAAGGGATTCACCCCTCCACTTT.

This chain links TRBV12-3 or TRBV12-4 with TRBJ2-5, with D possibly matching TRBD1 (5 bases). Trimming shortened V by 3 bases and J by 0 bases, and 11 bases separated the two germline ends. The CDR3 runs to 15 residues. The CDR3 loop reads CASSFPTGDQETQYF. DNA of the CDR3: TGTGCCAGCAGTTTTCCCACAGGCGACCAAGAGACCCAGTACTTC.

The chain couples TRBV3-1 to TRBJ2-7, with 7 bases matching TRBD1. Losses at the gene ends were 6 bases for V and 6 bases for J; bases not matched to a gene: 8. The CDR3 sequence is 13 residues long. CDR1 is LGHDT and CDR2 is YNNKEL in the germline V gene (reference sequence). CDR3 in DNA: TGTGCCAGCAGGCCACAGGGGATCGGCGAGCAGTACTTC. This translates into CASRPQGIGEQYF.

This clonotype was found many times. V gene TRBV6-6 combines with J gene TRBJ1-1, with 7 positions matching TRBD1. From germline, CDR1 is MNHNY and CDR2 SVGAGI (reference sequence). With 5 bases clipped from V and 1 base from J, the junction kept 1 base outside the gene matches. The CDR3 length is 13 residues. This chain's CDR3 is CASSGQANTEAFF. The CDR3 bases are TGTGCCAGCAGTGGACAGGCGAACACTGAAGCTTTCTTT.

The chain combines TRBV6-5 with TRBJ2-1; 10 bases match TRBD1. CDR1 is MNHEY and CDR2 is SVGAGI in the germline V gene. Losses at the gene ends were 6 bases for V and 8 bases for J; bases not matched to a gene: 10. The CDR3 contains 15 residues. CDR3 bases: TGTGCCAGCAGCGCCGTAGGGACAGGGGTGGATGAGCAGTTCTTC. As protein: CASSAVGTGVDEQFF.

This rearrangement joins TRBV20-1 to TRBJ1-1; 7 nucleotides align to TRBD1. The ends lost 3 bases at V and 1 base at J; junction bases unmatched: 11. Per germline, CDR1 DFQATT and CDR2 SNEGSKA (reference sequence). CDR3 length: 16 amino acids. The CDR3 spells CSAREPRTGRNTEAFF. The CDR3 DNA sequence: TGCAGTGCTAGGGAACCTCGGACAGGACGGAACACTGAAGCTTTCTTT.

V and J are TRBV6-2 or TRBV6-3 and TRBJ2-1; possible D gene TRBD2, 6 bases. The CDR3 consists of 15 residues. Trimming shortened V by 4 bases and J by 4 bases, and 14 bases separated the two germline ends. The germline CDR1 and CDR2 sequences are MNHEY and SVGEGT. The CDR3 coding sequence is TGTGCCAGCAGTTTAAGGAGGGGACGTTACAATGAGCAGTTCTTC. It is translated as CASSLRRGRYNEQFF.

Here the CDR3 DNA reads TGTGCCAGCAGCCCCCCCACGATGAACAATGAGCAGTTCTTC. Its translation is CASSPPTMNNEQFF. The chain joins TRBV28 to TRBJ2-1; D not resolved. The CDR3 is 14 amino acids. The germline V gene has CDR1 MDHEN and CDR2 SYDVKM. V lost 6 bases, J lost 5 bases, and 14 bases lay in between.

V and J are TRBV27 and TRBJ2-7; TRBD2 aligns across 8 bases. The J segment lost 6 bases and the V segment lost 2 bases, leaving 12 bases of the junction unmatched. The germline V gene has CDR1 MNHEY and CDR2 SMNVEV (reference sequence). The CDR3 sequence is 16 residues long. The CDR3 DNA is TGTGCCAGCAGTTTAGGGCGGGGACTAGGGTTTTTCGAGCAGTACTTC. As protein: CASSLGRGLGFFEQYF.

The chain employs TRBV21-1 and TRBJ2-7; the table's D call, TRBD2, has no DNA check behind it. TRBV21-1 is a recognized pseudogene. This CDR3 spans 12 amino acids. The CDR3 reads CASSKVADEQYV. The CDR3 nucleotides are TGTGCCAGCAGCAAAGTAGCGGACGAGCAGTACGTC.

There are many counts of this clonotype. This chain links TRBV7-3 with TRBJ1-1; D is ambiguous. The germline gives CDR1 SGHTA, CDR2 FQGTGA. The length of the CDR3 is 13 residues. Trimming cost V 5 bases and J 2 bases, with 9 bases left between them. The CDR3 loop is CASSPGHNTEAFF. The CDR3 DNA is TGTGCCAGCAGCCCTGGCCACAACACTGAAGCTTTCTTT. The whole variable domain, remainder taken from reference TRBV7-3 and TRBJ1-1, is GAGVSQTPSNKVTEKGKYVELRCDPISGHTALYWYRQSLGQGPEFLIYFQGTGAADDSGLPNDRFFAVRPEGSVSTLKIQRTERGDSAVYLCASSPGHNTEAFFGQGTRLTVV.

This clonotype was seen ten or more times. This CDR3 reads CASSLQGGMNTEAFF. CDR3 in DNA: TGTGCCAGCAGCCTTCAGGGGGGAATGAACACTGAAGCTTTCTTT. The rearrangement uses TRBV7-2 and TRBJ1-1; 7 positions agree with TRBD1. CDR3 length: 15 amino acids. Per germline, CDR1 SGHTA and CDR2 FQGNSA. Germline trimming cut 5 bases from V and 0 bases from J; bases unmatched to any gene: 6.

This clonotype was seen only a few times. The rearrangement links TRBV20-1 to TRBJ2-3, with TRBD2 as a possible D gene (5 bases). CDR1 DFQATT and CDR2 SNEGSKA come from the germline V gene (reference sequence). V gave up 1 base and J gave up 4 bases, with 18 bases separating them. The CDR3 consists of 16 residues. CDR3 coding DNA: TGCAGTGCTAGAGCCTCTAGAGGACGGACTTCAGATACGCAGTATTTT. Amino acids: CSARASRGRTSDTQYF.

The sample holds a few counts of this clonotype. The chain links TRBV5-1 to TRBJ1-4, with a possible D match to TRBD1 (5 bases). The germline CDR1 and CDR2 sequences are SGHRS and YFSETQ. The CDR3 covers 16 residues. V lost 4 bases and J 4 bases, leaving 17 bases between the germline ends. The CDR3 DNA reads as TGCGCCAGCAGCCGATCTCCGGGGGGTGGTAATGAAAAACTGTTTTTT. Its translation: CASSRSPGGGNEKLFF.

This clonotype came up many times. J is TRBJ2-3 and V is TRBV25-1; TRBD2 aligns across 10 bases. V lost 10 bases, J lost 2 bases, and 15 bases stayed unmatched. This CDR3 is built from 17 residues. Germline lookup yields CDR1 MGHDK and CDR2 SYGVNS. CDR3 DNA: TGTGCCACCGGGGTGGGGCTAGCGGGGGTTTCCACAGATACGCAGTATTTT. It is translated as CATGVGLAGVSTDTQYF.

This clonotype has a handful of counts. DNA of the CDR3: TGTGCCAGCAGGCATCAGAACACTGAAGCTTTCTTT. Protein: CASRHQNTEAFF. The V gene is TRBV11-1, the J gene TRBJ1-1; D not certain. CDR1 is SGHAT and CDR2 is FQDESV in the germline V gene (reference sequence). The CDR3 loop spans 12 amino acids. V was pared by 6 bases and J by 1 base, with 6 bases between. Full variable domain (outside the CDR3, taken from reference TRBV11-1 and TRBJ1-1): EAEVAQSPRYKITEKSQAVAFWCDPISGHATLYWYRQILGQGPELLVQFQDESVVDDSQLPKDRFSAERLKGVDSTLKIQPAELGDSAMYLCASRHQNTEAFFGQGTRLTVV.

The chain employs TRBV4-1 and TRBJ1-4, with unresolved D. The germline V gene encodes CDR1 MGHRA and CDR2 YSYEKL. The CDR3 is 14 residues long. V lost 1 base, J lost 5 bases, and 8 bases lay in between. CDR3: CASSQVNSNEKLFF. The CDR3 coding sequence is TGCGCCAGCAGCCAAGTCAACAGCAATGAAAAACTGTTTTTT.

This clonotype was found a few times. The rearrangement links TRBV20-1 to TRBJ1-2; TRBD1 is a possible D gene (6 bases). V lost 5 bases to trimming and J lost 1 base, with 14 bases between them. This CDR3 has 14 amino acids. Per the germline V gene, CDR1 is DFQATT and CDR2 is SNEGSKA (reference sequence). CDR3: CSAHNRELNYGYTF. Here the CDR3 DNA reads TGCAGTGCTCATAACAGGGAACTTAACTATGGCTACACCTTC.

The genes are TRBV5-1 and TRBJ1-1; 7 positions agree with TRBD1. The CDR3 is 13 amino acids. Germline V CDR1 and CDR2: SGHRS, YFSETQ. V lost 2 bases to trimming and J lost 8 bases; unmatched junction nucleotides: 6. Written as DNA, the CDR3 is TGCGCCAGCAGCTTACCGAGGACAGGAGAAGCTTTCTTT. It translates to CASSLPRTGEAFF.

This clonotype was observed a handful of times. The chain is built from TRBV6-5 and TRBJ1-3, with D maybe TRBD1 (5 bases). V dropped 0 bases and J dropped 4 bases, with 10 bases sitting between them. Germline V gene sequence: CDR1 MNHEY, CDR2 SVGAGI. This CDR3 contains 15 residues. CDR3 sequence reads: CASSYSQGAGNTIYF. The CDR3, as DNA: TGTGCCAGCAGTTACTCGCAGGGCGCAGGAAACACCATATATTTT.

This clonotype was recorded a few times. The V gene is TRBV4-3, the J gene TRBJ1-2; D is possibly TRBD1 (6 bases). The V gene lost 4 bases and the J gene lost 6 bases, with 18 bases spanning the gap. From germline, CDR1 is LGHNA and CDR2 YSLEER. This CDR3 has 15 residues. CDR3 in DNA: TGCGCCAGCAGCCCAAGGGCAGGGGCAACGAATGGCTACACCTTC. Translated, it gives CASSPRAGATNGYTF.

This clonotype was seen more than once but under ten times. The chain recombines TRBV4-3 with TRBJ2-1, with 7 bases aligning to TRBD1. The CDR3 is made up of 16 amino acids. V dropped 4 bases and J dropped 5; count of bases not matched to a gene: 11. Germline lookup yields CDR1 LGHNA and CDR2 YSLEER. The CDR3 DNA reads TGCGCCAGCAGCCTTGCCCCGGGACAGACGAACAATGAGCAGTTCTTC. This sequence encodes CASSLAPGQTNNEQFF.